Below, 20 T cell receptor beta chains from the same sample are listed, as sequenced in a study of CD8+ T cells in alopecia areata. Once RNA had been extracted, it was reverse transcribed into cDNA to act as the sequencing template. Assay: immunoSEQ multiplex PCR; the TCRdb copy retains only in-frame clones and omits some. The sample has roughly 76,000 clones; 25% to 30% are singletons. Regarding treatment: oral pan-JAK inhibitor, 5-10 mg twice daily. The sequences come from CD8+ T cells sorted from blood, collected at week 4, from a patient treated with tofacitinib. These receptors were obtained from a human donor with alopecia areata.

The rearrangement joins TRBV29-1 to TRBJ1-2, with a possible D match to TRBD1 (5 bases). Germline V gene sequence: CDR1 SQVTM, CDR2 ANQGSEA. This CDR3 is built from 17 residues. With 3 bases removed from V and 8 bases from J, the gap between germline ends came to 28 bases. CDR3 protein: CSVDPKGMGPSYGGYTF. CDR3 nucleotides: TGCAGCGTTGACCCTAAGGGAATGGGACCGAGCTATGGAGGCTACACCTTC.

This clone has a handful of counts. The identical CDR3 is also encoded by other nucleotide sequences in the sample. This chain links TRBV4-1 with TRBJ2-2, with 15 positions matching TRBD2. Trimming took 4 bases from V and 6 from J; bases not matched to a gene: 3. Germline CDR1 is MGHRA and CDR2 is YSYEKL. CDR3 length equals 16 residues. Here the CDR3 reads CASSPGLAGGPGELFF. Here the CDR3 DNA reads TGCGCCAGCAGCCCCGGACTAGCGGGAGGGCCCGGGGAGCTGTTTTTT.

The rearrangement links TRBV4-3 to TRBJ2-5; 11 nucleotides align to TRBD2. Per germline, CDR1 LGHNA and CDR2 YSLEER. The CDR3 runs 16 residues. V lost 2 bases to trimming and J lost 11 bases; unmatched junction nucleotides: 13. Here the CDR3 DNA reads TGCGCCAGCAGCCAAAAAGTAGCGGGAGGGCCGGGGGAGCAGTACTTC. Its translation: CASSQKVAGGPGEQYF.

This clone was detected a few times. The rearrangement links TRBV29-1 to TRBJ1-1, with 9 positions matching TRBD1. The V gene's germline CDR1 is SQVTM and CDR2 ANQGSEA. With 6 bases clipped from V and 1 base from J, the junction kept 3 bases outside the gene matches. The CDR3 spans 13 residues. CDR3 region: CSVWTGANTEAFF. The CDR3 DNA is TGCAGCGTCTGGACAGGGGCGAACACTGAAGCTTTCTTT.

The gene calls are TRBV19 and TRBJ2-7; a possible D gene is TRBD2 (5 bases). V gave up 3 bases and J gave up 2 bases, with 17 bases separating them. The CDR3 runs 16 residues. Germline V gene data show CDR1 as LNHDA and CDR2 as SQIVND (reference sequence). In DNA, the CDR3 is TGTGCCAGTAGTATTCGGCTAGCCACTCGACCCTACGAGCAGTACTTC. Translated: CASSIRLATRPYEQYF. Using reference TRBV19 and TRBJ2-7 for the parts outside the CDR3, the full variable domain is DGGITQSPKYLFRKEGQNVTLSCEQNLNHDAMYWYRQDPGQGLRLIYYSQIVNDFQKGDIAEGYSVSREKKESFPLTVTSAQKNPTAFYLCASSIRLATRPYEQYFGPGTRLTVT.

The rearrangement uses TRBV30 and TRBJ1-1; no firm D call. Germline assignment: CDR1 GTSNPN and CDR2 SVGIG (reference sequence). The CDR3 totals 13 residues. V lost 0 bases, J lost 3 bases, and 8 bases lay in between. CDR3: CAWSVASYTEAFF. CDR3 coding DNA: TGTGCCTGGAGTGTAGCCAGCTACACTGAAGCTTTCTTT.

V is TRBV13 and J is TRBJ2-1; a possible D gene is TRBD1 (6 bases). The V end was cut by 7 bases, the J end by 15 bases, with 19 bases between. From germline, CDR1 is PRHDT and CDR2 FYEKMQ (reference sequence). The CDR3 contains 12 residues. CDR3 sequence reads: CASNAGEPQPFF. In DNA form, the CDR3 reads TGTGCCAGCAACGCAGGGGAGCCCCAGCCGTTCTTC.

J is TRBJ2-3 and V is TRBV5-1, with D uncertain. V was shortened by 3 bases and J by 4 bases, with 3 bases between the two germline ends. Germline assignment: CDR1 SGHRS and CDR2 YFSETQ. CDR3 length: 11 residues. CDR3 in DNA: TGCGCCAGCAGCTCGTCAGATACGCAGTATTTT. It encodes CASSSSDTQYF.

The chain uses TRBV27 and TRBJ2-1; possibly TRBD2 for D (6 bases). The V gene's germline CDR1 is MNHEY and CDR2 SMNVEV (reference sequence). V gave up 3 bases and J gave up 0 bases, with 15 bases separating them. CDR3 length: 17 amino acids. This chain's CDR3 is CASSLGTFPSSYNEQFF. For the CDR3, the DNA is TGTGCCAGCAGTTTGGGGACTTTCCCAAGCTCCTACAATGAGCAGTTCTTC.

The V call is TRBV15, the J call TRBJ1-1, with D perhaps TRBD1 (5 bases). Germline V gene lookup returns CDR1 LNHNV and CDR2 YYDKDF (reference sequence). The CDR3 length is 14 residues. V was pared by 7 bases and J by 10 bases, with 22 bases between. The CDR3 loop is CATNRAPRDWGAFF. CDR3 DNA sequence: TGTGCCACCAACCGAGCGCCCCGGGACTGGGGAGCTTTCTTT.

This clone was found a few times. The chain combines TRBV5-1 with TRBJ1-1; 7 bases are shared with TRBD1. Losses at the gene ends were 2 bases for V and 6 bases for J; bases not matched to a gene: 7. CDR1 is SGHRS, CDR2 YFSETQ, per germline. The CDR3 runs 14 residues. In DNA form, the CDR3 reads TGCGCCAGCAGCTTTTCACAGGGGAGCGCTGAAGCTTTCTTT. This codes for CASSFSQGSAEAFF.

The J gene is TRBJ2-1, the V gene TRBV5-1; D call uncertain. The CDR3 has 11 amino acids. CDR1 is SGHRS and CDR2 is YFSETQ in the germline V gene. The V and J ends lost 4 bases and 8 bases respectively, with 7 bases between them. The chain's CDR3 is CASSPNHEQFF. In DNA form, the CDR3 reads TGCGCCAGCAGCCCAAACCATGAGCAGTTCTTC.

This clone showed up just a few times. The CDR3 reads CASSSPTRYEQYF. In nucleotides, the CDR3 is TGCGCCAGCAGCTCCCCGACGAGGTACGAGCAGTACTTC. The gene calls are TRBV5-1 and TRBJ2-7; D gene uncertain. Between the trimmed V and J ends, which lost 3 bases and 4 bases, there was a span of 11 bases. This CDR3 has 13 residues. Germline V gene data show CDR1 as SGHRS and CDR2 as YFSETQ. Supplemented by reference TRBV5-1 and TRBJ2-7, the full variable domain reads KAGVTQTPRYLIKTRGQQVTLSCSPISGHRSVSWYQQTPGQGLQFLFEYFSETQRNKGNFPGRFSGRQFSNSRSEMNVSTLELGDSALYLCASSSPTRYEQYFGPGTRLTVT.

This clone showed up many times. The gene calls are TRBV27 and TRBJ2-1; maybe TRBD2 (5 bases). The CDR3 covers 14 residues. V lost 4 bases, J lost 6 bases, and 13 bases lay in between. Per germline, CDR1 MNHEY and CDR2 SMNVEV (reference sequence). The DNA for the CDR3 is TGTGCCAGCAGTTACACACGGGAAGGCAATGAGCAGTTCTTC. Protein sequence: CASSYTREGNEQFF.

This clone came up a few times. The chain has TRBV29-1 and TRBJ1-1; weak D call: TRBD1 (5 bases). Per the germline V gene, CDR1 is SQVTM and CDR2 is ANQGSEA. The germline V and J ends were trimmed by 2 bases and 1 base, with 8 bases remaining between them. This CDR3 has 13 residues. The CDR3 DNA sequence: TGCAGCGTTGAACGAGGGGCGAACACTGAAGCTTTCTTT. Translated, it gives CSVERGANTEAFF.

This clone was seen a handful of times. The rearrangement joins TRBV5-6 to TRBJ2-1; perhaps TRBD2 as D (5 bases). CDR3 length: 14 residues. V lost 5 bases and J 6 bases, leaving 15 bases between the germline ends. Germline-derived CDR1 and CDR2 are SGHDT and YYEEEE. This CDR3 is CASSYTREGNEQFF. The DNA of the CDR3 is TGTGCCAGCAGTTACACACGGGAAGGCAATGAGCAGTTCTTC.

This clone appeared a few times. CDR3 in DNA: TGTGCCAGCTCCACAGGGTTCCCTGAAAAACTGTTTTTT. Protein: CASSTGFPEKLFF. This chain links TRBV18 with TRBJ1-4; weak D call: TRBD1 (6 bases). V gave up 6 bases and J gave up 7 bases, with 12 bases separating them. The CDR3 extends over 13 amino acids. The germline CDR1 and CDR2 sequences are KGHSH and LQKENI.

The V gene is TRBV27, the J gene TRBJ2-7, with D hard to call. Germline V gene lookup returns CDR1 MNHEY and CDR2 SMNVEV (reference sequence). V shed 3 bases and J shed 6 bases, with 9 bases lying between them. The CDR3 length is 12 residues. As DNA, the CDR3 is TGTGCCAGCAGTTTCGAAGGGTCCGAGCAGTACTTC. It codes for CASSFEGSEQYF.

This sequence joins TRBV9 and TRBJ1-1; D is ambiguous. CDR1 and CDR2 (germline): SGDLS, YYNGEE. This CDR3 has 14 residues. V was clipped by 7 bases and J by 4 bases, with 17 bases between them. This chain's CDR3 is CASSAGYGVTEAFF. Here the CDR3 DNA reads TGTGCCAGCTCTGCCGGATATGGTGTCACTGAAGCTTTCTTT.

The V gene is TRBV13, the J gene TRBJ2-7; a weak D match, TRBD1 (5 bases). Between the trimmed V and J ends, which lost 4 bases and 0 bases, there was a span of 13 bases. This CDR3 comprises 15 residues. Per the germline V gene, CDR1 is PRHDT and CDR2 is FYEKMQ (reference sequence). CDR3 region: CASSSEQGSSYEQYF. The CDR3 bases are TGTGCCAGCAGCTCGGAGCAGGGAAGCTCCTACGAGCAGTACTTC. Drawing the rest from reference TRBV13 and TRBJ2-7, the complete variable domain is AAGVIQSPRHLIKEKRETATLKCYPIPRHDTVYWYQQGPGQDPQFLISFYEKMQSDKGSIPDRFSAQQFSDYHSELNMSSLELGDSALYFCASSSEQGSSYEQYFGPGTRLTVT.